These 21 T cell receptor beta chains were sequenced from one sample in a study of cytomegalovirus exposure and HLA in healthy donors. The table came from immunoSEQ multiplex PCR; TCRdb's copy has only in-frame clones and leaves some out. The sample shows under 200,000 clones, around 96% of them seen only once. Input material: PBMCs. The receptor source for this set is a woman under 30 in good health and CMV-seronegative.

CDR3 loop: CAWSFGRGFNEQFF. CDR3 in DNA: TGTGCCTGGTCCTTTGGGCGGGGGTTTAATGAGCAGTTCTTC. The chain has TRBV30 and TRBJ2-1, with 7 bases matching TRBD2. This CDR3 spans 14 amino acids. Germline lookup yields CDR1 GTSNPN and CDR2 SVGIG (reference sequence). With V trimmed by 5 bases and J by 7 bases, 11 bases remained unmatched.

This rearrangement joins TRBV6-1 to TRBJ2-7; 9 positions match TRBD2. The CDR3 consists of 17 residues. The germline gives CDR1 MNHNS, CDR2 SASEGT. V shed 1 base and J 2 bases; nucleotides not matched to a gene: 9. The CDR3 spells CASSEGLSGGPAYEQYF. The CDR3 nucleotides are TGTGCCAGCAGTGAAGGCTTGAGCGGGGGGCCTGCCTACGAGCAGTACTTC.

The chain employs TRBV14 and TRBJ2-6; 8 bases align to TRBD1. Germline V gene data show CDR1 as SGHDN and CDR2 as FVKESK. J lost 6 bases, V lost 4 bases, and 5 bases had no gene match. The CDR3 covers 15 residues. The CDR3 protein is CASSPTGALANVLTF. CDR3 nucleotide sequence: TGTGCCAGCAGCCCGACAGGGGCCCTGGCCAACGTCCTGACTTTC.

The rearrangement uses TRBV29-1 and TRBJ2-3, with 7 bases aligning to TRBD1. Per the germline V gene, CDR1 is SQVTM and CDR2 is ANQGSEA. The CDR3 covers 16 residues. J gave up 1 base and V 5 bases, and 12 bases lay outside the gene matches. The CDR3 reads CSVSTLGGFGTDTQYF. In nucleotides, the CDR3 is TGCAGCGTTTCGACATTAGGGGGCTTCGGCACAGATACGCAGTATTTT.

CDR3 protein: CASSPGGPKGYGYTF. The CDR3 DNA follows: TGCGCCAGCAGCCCAGGGGGCCCGAAGGGGTATGGCTACACCTTC. The chain links TRBV4-1 to TRBJ1-2, with 8 bases fitting TRBD1. The length of the CDR3 is 15 residues. CDR1 and CDR2 (germline): MGHRA, YSYEKL. The J segment lost 5 bases and the V segment lost 4 bases, leaving 9 bases of the junction unmatched.

The chain employs TRBV4-1 and TRBJ2-5, with 9 bases that match TRBD2. CDR1 MGHRA and CDR2 YSYEKL come from the germline V gene. The CDR3 is 19 amino acids. J gave up 1 base and V 1 base, and 13 bases lay outside the gene matches. The CDR3 bases are TGCGCCAGCAGCCAAGTCTTAGAGTCCCTAGCGGGGACCCAAGAGACCCAGTACTTC. It yields the protein CASSQVLESLAGTQETQYF.

The genes are TRBV6-1 and TRBJ2-7; TRBD1 matches 10 bases. Germline assignment: CDR1 MNHNS and CDR2 SASEGT. The CDR3 consists of 16 residues. Trimming at V came to 1 base and at J to 3 bases, leaving 6 bases not matched to a gene. Here the CDR3 DNA reads TGTGCCAGCAGTGAAGAGGTGACAGGGGGCTTCTACGAGCAGTACTTC. Protein product: CASSEEVTGGFYEQYF.

The chain joins TRBV19 to TRBJ1-5, with 7 bases identical to TRBD1. This CDR3 has 16 residues. Trimming removed 7 bases from V and 4 bases from J; junction bases left unmatched: 13. CDR1 and CDR2 from the germline V gene are LNHDA and SQIVND (reference sequence). The CDR3 nucleotides are TGTGCCAGTACTCCGGGACAGATACCTTCGAATCAGCCCCAGCATTTT. Amino acids: CASTPGQIPSNQPQHF.

This chain joins TRBV30 and TRBJ2-1; D may be TRBD1 (6 bases). This CDR3 comprises 13 residues. V dropped 2 bases and J dropped 8 bases, with 13 bases sitting between them. In germline, CDR1 is GTSNPN, CDR2 SVGIG (reference sequence). CDR3 bases: TGTGCCTGGAGTCGGCAGGGGCGGGATGAGCAGTTCTTC. The encoded protein is CAWSRQGRDEQFF.

This chain links TRBV5-1 with TRBJ1-5, with 12 bases lining up with TRBD1. Germline V lookup: CDR1 SGHRS, CDR2 YFSETQ. The length of the CDR3 is 18 residues. With 0 bases clipped from V and 3 bases from J, the junction kept 7 bases outside the gene matches. The CDR3 region is CASSLGPGQGADNQPQHF. Written as DNA, the CDR3 is TGCGCCAGCAGCTTGGGCCCGGGACAGGGGGCTGACAATCAGCCCCAGCATTTT.

The chain uses TRBV2 and TRBJ1-2; no clear D gene. From germline, CDR1 is SNHLY and CDR2 FYNNEI. V dropped 4 bases and J dropped 0 bases, with 9 bases sitting between them. There are 14 residues in the CDR3. The CDR3 loop is CASSVDSTNYGYTF. The CDR3 DNA is TGTGCCAGCAGTGTGGACTCGACTAACTATGGCTACACCTTC.

The chain is built from TRBV9 and TRBJ2-1; weak D call: TRBD2 (6 bases). There are 14 residues in the CDR3. V gave up 0 bases and J gave up 3 bases, with 7 bases separating them. Germline CDR1 reads SGDLS; CDR2 reads YYNGEE. CDR3 loop: CASSVVTSYNEQFF. The CDR3 region has the DNA TGTGCCAGCAGCGTAGTGACTAGCTACAATGAGCAGTTCTTC.

This clone came up once. V and J are TRBV6-1 and TRBJ2-7; 9 bases line up with TRBD2. V dropped 8 bases and J dropped 0; count of bases not matched to a gene: 2. Germline V CDR1 and CDR2: MNHNS, SASEGT. This CDR3 spans 13 amino acids. The CDR3 region has the DNA TGTGCCAGCCAGCGGGGGGCCTCCTACGAGCAGTACTTC. It encodes CASQRGASYEQYF.

The chain is built from TRBV19 and TRBJ2-1; 9 bases agree with TRBD1. Germline V gives CDR1 LNHDA, CDR2 SQIVND (reference sequence). The CDR3 spans 15 residues. The V and J ends lost 6 bases and 1 base, in that order; junction bases with no gene match: 4. CDR3: CASRVQGASYNEQFF. CDR3 bases: TGTGCCAGTAGAGTACAGGGGGCATCCTACAATGAGCAGTTCTTC.

This chain connects TRBV4-1 to TRBJ1-4, with D possibly being TRBD1 (6 bases). Germline values: CDR1 MGHRA, CDR2 YSYEKL. Trimming shortened V by 4 bases and J by 3 bases, and 12 bases separated the two germline ends. CDR3 length: 15 amino acids. The CDR3 nucleotides read TGCGCCAGCAGCCGGACGACAGGTTCTAATGAAAAACTGTTTTTT. This gives the protein CASSRTTGSNEKLFF.

The chain couples TRBV7-2 to TRBJ2-7, with TRBD2 identical over 7 bases. The germline CDR1 and CDR2 sequences are SGHTA and FQGNSA. This CDR3 has 15 amino acids. The V segment lost 2 bases and the J segment 2 bases; nucleotides outside the gene matches: 6. The CDR3 protein is CASSLRTGGTYEQYF. CDR3 bases: TGTGCCAGCAGCTTAAGGACGGGGGGAACCTACGAGCAGTACTTC. Combining the CDR3 with reference TRBV7-2 and TRBJ2-7 gives the whole variable domain GAGVSQSPSNKVTEKGKDVELRCDPISGHTALYWYRQSLGQGLEFLIYFQGNSAPDKSGLPSDRFSAERTGGSVSTLTIQRTQQEDSAVYLCASSLRTGGTYEQYFGPGTRLTVT.

The chain links TRBV19 to TRBJ1-5, with 8 nucleotides matching TRBD1. This CDR3 has 17 amino acids. V was clipped by 11 bases and J by 1 base; unmatched bases: 16. Germline V gives CDR1 LNHDA, CDR2 SQIVND (reference sequence). This chain's CDR3 is CAAKPGGVWASNQPQHF. Here the CDR3 DNA reads TGTGCCGCCAAGCCAGGGGGCGTATGGGCAAGCAATCAGCCCCAGCATTTT.

The V gene is TRBV27, the J gene TRBJ2-1; D remains ambiguous. Looked up from germline, CDR1 is MNHEY and CDR2 is SMNVEV (reference sequence). Trimming cost V 0 bases and J 4 bases, with 13 bases left between them. CDR3 length: 16 amino acids. This chain's CDR3 is CASSLSVAEPYNEQFF. The CDR3 DNA follows: TGTGCCAGCAGTTTATCGGTGGCAGAACCATACAATGAGCAGTTCTTC.

This rearrangement joins TRBV5-1 to TRBJ1-2; D is perhaps TRBD1 (6 bases). V was trimmed by 4 bases and J by 8 bases, leaving 12 bases between them. This CDR3 spans 12 amino acids. Germline CDR1 and CDR2: SGHRS and YFSETQ. The CDR3 DNA sequence: TGCGCCAGCAGCCCGCAGGGGCCGGGCTACACCTTC. This encodes CASSPQGPGYTF.

V and J are TRBV6-1 and TRBJ2-2; TRBD2 agrees at 10 bases. Germline V gives CDR1 MNHNS, CDR2 SASEGT. V dropped 2 bases and J dropped 6; count of bases not matched to a gene: 12. The CDR3 contains 18 residues. The CDR3 loop is CASSESIEVAGGAGELFF. The CDR3 DNA sequence: TGTGCCAGCAGTGAATCGATTGAGGTAGCGGGGGGCGCCGGGGAGCTGTTTTTT.

This sequence joins TRBV30 and TRBJ1-2; D is unresolved. The CDR3 length is 14 residues. Germline V gene lookup returns CDR1 GTSNPN and CDR2 SVGIG (reference sequence). V lost 3 bases to trimming and J lost 5 bases, with 16 bases between them. This CDR3 reads CAWSFHGEVYGYTF. In nucleotides, the CDR3 is TGTGCCTGGAGCTTCCACGGGGAGGTGTATGGCTACACCTTC.